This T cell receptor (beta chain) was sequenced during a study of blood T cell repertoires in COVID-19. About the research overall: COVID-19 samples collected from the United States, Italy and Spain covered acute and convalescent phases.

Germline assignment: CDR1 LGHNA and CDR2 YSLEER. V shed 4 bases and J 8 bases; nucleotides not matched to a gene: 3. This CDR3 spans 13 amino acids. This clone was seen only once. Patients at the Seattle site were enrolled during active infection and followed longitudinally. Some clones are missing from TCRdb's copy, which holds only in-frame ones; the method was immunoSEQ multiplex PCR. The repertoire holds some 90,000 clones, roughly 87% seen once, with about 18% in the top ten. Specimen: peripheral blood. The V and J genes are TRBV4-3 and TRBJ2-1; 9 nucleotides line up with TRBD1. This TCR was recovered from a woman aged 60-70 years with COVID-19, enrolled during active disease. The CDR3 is CASSPRTGDEQFF. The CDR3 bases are TGCGCCAGCAGCCCGAGGACAGGGGATGAGCAGTTCTTC.